These 26 T cell receptor beta chains originate from one sample sequenced in a study of cytomegalovirus exposure and HLA in healthy donors. PCR employed 60 Vbeta and 13 Jbeta primers. Data came from immunoSEQ multiplex PCR; TCRdb stores just in-frame clones and leaves some out. This table holds around 210,000 clones, roughly 73% found once. Sequencing was performed on PBMCs. The source of these receptors is a boy younger than 18 in good health and CMV-seronegative.

The J gene is TRBJ2-7, the V gene TRBV2; the D gene is possibly TRBD1 (6 bases). The CDR3 has 12 residues. The germline CDR1 and CDR2 sequences are SNHLY and FYNNEI. With 7 bases removed from V and 6 bases from J, the gap between germline ends came to 13 bases. CDR3: CASTGTISEQYF. In DNA form, the CDR3 reads TGTGCCAGCACCGGGACAATCAGCGAGCAGTACTTC.

This clone occurred a few times. V and J are TRBV27 and TRBJ2-7; no reliable D call. In germline, CDR1 is MNHEY, CDR2 SMNVEV (reference sequence). The ends were cut back, 3 bases at V and 1 base at J, with 7 bases in the middle. The CDR3 runs to 13 residues. In DNA form, the CDR3 reads TGTGCCAGCAGTTTCTCCAGGTCCTACGAGCAGTACTTC. This encodes CASSFSRSYEQYF.

The V and J genes are TRBV29-1 and TRBJ2-5; 12 bases map to TRBD1. The J segment lost 5 bases and the V segment lost 4 bases, leaving 8 bases of the junction unmatched. Looked up from germline, CDR1 is SQVTM and CDR2 is ANQGSEA. This CDR3 region has 15 residues. The DNA for the CDR3 is TGCAGCGTTGCCCCGGGACAGGGGGCGGGCGAGACCCAGTACTTC. Translating it yields CSVAPGQGAGETQYF.

The CDR3 is CASRHPGLAEYEQYF. In DNA, the CDR3 is TGTGCCAGCAGGCATCCGGGACTAGCGGAATACGAGCAGTACTTC. The genes are TRBV6-6 and TRBJ2-7, with 11 bases that match TRBD2. The CDR3 is 15 residues long. The junction had 8 bases not matched to a gene; V was cut back by 6 bases and J by 4 bases. Germline lookup yields CDR1 MNHNY and CDR2 SVGAGI (reference sequence).

This clone was recorded a few times. The CDR3 DNA sequence: TGTGCCAGCAGTTTGTTACGAGGACAGGGCCACACTGAAGCTTTCTTT. It encodes CASSLLRGQGHTEAFF. This chain joins TRBV27 and TRBJ1-1, with 8 bases aligning to TRBD1. Germline V gives CDR1 MNHEY, CDR2 SMNVEV (reference sequence). The CDR3 is 16 residues long. Trimming took 3 bases from V and 3 from J; bases not matched to a gene: 9.

The chain recombines TRBV5-5 with TRBJ1-3; TRBD1 is a possible D gene (6 bases). V was clipped by 1 base and J by 2 bases, with 13 bases between them. Germline CDR1 and CDR2: SGHKS and YYEKEE (reference sequence). CDR3 length equals 16 residues. CDR3 residues: CASSLPQGLAGNTIYF. The DNA for the CDR3 is TGTGCCAGCAGCTTGCCACAGGGCCTAGCTGGAAACACCATATATTTT.

The CDR3 reads CASSLAIAETQYF. CDR3 sequence (DNA): TGCGCCAGCAGCTTAGCTATAGCAGAGACCCAGTACTTC. The genes are TRBV5-1 and TRBJ2-5; D remains ambiguous. This CDR3 has 13 amino acids. Trimming took 2 bases from V and 4 from J, leaving 9 bases between them. Germline CDR1 and CDR2: SGHRS and YFSETQ.

The rearrangement links TRBV29-1 to TRBJ1-4, with TRBD1 identical over 10 bases. Trimming cost V 7 bases and J 6 bases; bases outside gene matches: 5. There are 13 residues in the CDR3. Germline V CDR1 and CDR2: SQVTM, ANQGSEA. In DNA form, the CDR3 reads TGCAGCGGGGGGGACAGGGGTGATGAAAAACTGTTTTTT. Amino acid sequence: CSGGDRGDEKLFF. The whole variable domain, filled in from reference TRBV29-1 and TRBJ1-4, reads SAVISQKPSRDICQRGTSLTIQCQVDSQVTMMFWYRQQPGQSLTLIATANQGSEATYESGFVIDKFPISRPNLTFSTLTVSNMSPEDSSIYLCSGGDRGDEKLFFGSGTQLSVL.

The chain joins TRBV29-1 to TRBJ1-2, with a possible D match to TRBD1 (5 bases). Germline loops: CDR1 SQVTM, CDR2 ANQGSEA. V lost 2 bases, J lost 8 bases, and 27 bases lay in between. The CDR3 loop spans 17 amino acids. The CDR3 sequence is CSVERERFGQSAGGYTF. CDR3 sequence (DNA): TGCAGCGTTGAAAGAGAGAGGTTCGGACAATCCGCGGGGGGCTACACCTTC.

The chain recombines TRBV30 with TRBJ1-5, with D perhaps matching TRBD1 (6 bases). Germline-derived CDR1 and CDR2 are GTSNPN and SVGIG (reference sequence). V was cut by 3 bases and J by 3 bases, with 15 bases left in between. The CDR3 contains 15 residues. The CDR3 sequence is CAWSIATGHNQPQHF. The CDR3 region has the DNA TGTGCCTGGAGCATCGCGACAGGACACAATCAGCCCCAGCATTTT.

V is TRBV14 and J is TRBJ1-2; no definite D call. CDR1 and CDR2 from the germline V gene are SGHDN and FVKESK. CDR3 size: 13 residues. V was pared by 6 bases and J by 8 bases, with 16 bases between. The CDR3 region has the DNA TGTGCCAGCAGTCTAGGTCCTGTGATCGGCTACACCTTC. Its protein is CASSLGPVIGYTF.

The V gene is TRBV27, the J gene TRBJ1-5; D not resolved. V was pared by 8 bases and J by 4 bases, with 21 bases between. Germline V gene data show CDR1 as MNHEY and CDR2 as SMNVEV (reference sequence). CDR3 length: 16 amino acids. CDR3 in amino acids: CASEYAPSGRNQPQHF. As DNA, the CDR3 is TGTGCCAGCGAGTATGCCCCTTCGGGAAGGAATCAGCCCCAGCATTTT.

This clone was detected only once. For the CDR3, the DNA is TGCGCCAGCAGCTTGGCCACAGCGGGAGGAGTCGATGAGCAGTTCTTC. Translation: CASSLATAGGVDEQFF. V is TRBV5-1 and J is TRBJ2-1; TRBD2 matches at 9 bases. With 0 bases clipped from V and 8 bases from J, the junction kept 9 bases outside the gene matches. This CDR3 spans 16 amino acids. CDR1 SGHRS and CDR2 YFSETQ come from the germline V gene. Together with reference TRBV5-1 and TRBJ2-1, the CDR3 gives the full variable domain: KAGVTQTPRYLIKTRGQQVTLSCSPISGHRSVSWYQQTPGQGLQFLFEYFSETQRNKGNFPGRFSGRQFSNSRSEMNVSTLELGDSALYLCASSLATAGGVDEQFFGPGTRLTVL.

The sample holds a few counts of this clone. The chain is built from TRBV7-9 and TRBJ2-1; 9 bases map to TRBD1. There are 16 residues in the CDR3. CDR1 is SEHNR and CDR2 is FQNEAQ in the germline V gene (reference sequence). After removal of 2 bases from V and 2 bases from J, the junction contained 4 bases not matched to a gene. For the CDR3, the DNA is TGTGCCAGCAGCTTATCTCGGACAGGGGCCTACAATGAGCAGTTCTTC. Encoded protein: CASSLSRTGAYNEQFF.

The chain combines TRBV28 with TRBJ1-2; TRBD1 matches at 10 bases. CDR3 length: 16 residues. Germline V gene lookup returns CDR1 MDHEN and CDR2 SYDVKM. Losses at the gene ends were 6 bases for V and 8 bases for J; bases not matched to a gene: 15. CDR3 sequence (DNA): TGTGCCAGCAGGGCTTTGAGGGGACAGGGGTCGGAAGGCTACACCTTC. Its translation is CASRALRGQGSEGYTF.

The V gene is TRBV2, the J gene TRBJ1-4; 9 bases agree with TRBD1. Germline V gene sequence: CDR1 SNHLY, CDR2 FYNNEI. The V and J ends lost 10 bases and 5 bases, in that order; junction bases with no gene match: 8. There are 14 residues in the CDR3. The CDR3 DNA reads as TGTGCCACCAAACCCGGACAGGGGAATGAAAAACTGTTTTTT. It yields the protein CATKPGQGNEKLFF.

The chain links TRBV7-8 to TRBJ2-7; TRBD2 agrees at 7 bases. The CDR3 length is 17 residues. From germline, CDR1 is SGHVS and CDR2 FQNEAQ. V was clipped by 1 base and J by 2 bases; unmatched bases: 11. As DNA, the CDR3 is TGTGCCAGCAGCTTAGTTAGCGGGTCCGACGGGGCCTACGAGCAGTACTTC. It yields the protein CASSLVSGSDGAYEQYF.

The CDR3 nucleotides read TGCGCCAGCAGGCAACCGGGACTAGCCAAAAACATTCAGTACTTC. This gives the protein CASRQPGLAKNIQYF. The chain couples TRBV10-2 to TRBJ2-4; tentatively, D is TRBD2 (6 bases). This CDR3 spans 15 amino acids. The germline gives CDR1 WSHSY, CDR2 SAAADI. Trimming left V 6 bases short and J 0 bases short, with 12 bases between.

The chain employs TRBV29-1 and TRBJ1-3; D unclear. Trimming removed 4 bases at V and 0 bases at J, with 7 bases between. This CDR3 region has 13 residues. Germline-derived CDR1 and CDR2 are SQVTM and ANQGSEA. As DNA, the CDR3 is TGCAGCGTTGGCCTAAGCTCTGGAAACACCATATATTTT. It is translated as CSVGLSSGNTIYF.

V and J are TRBV7-8 and TRBJ1-1, with D tentatively TRBD1 (6 bases). Germline assignment: CDR1 SGHVS and CDR2 FQNEAQ. The CDR3 is 15 residues long. V was trimmed by 5 bases and J by 0 bases, leaving 13 bases between them. CDR3 amino acids: CASSVRWGLNTEAFF. In DNA form, the CDR3 reads TGTGCCAGCAGCGTACGGTGGGGGCTGAACACTGAAGCTTTCTTT. Using reference TRBV7-8 and TRBJ1-1 for the parts outside the CDR3, the full variable domain is GAGVSQSPRYKVAKRGQDVALRCDPISGHVSLFWYQQALGQGPEFLTYFQNEAQLDKSGLPSDRFFAERPEGSVSTLKIQRTQQEDSAVYLCASSVRWGLNTEAFFGQGTRLTVV.

V usage is TRBV6-4 and J usage is TRBJ2-1, with TRBD1 identical over 8 bases. Germline CDR1 reads MRHNA; CDR2 reads SNTAGT. Trimming removed 0 bases from V and 6 bases from J; junction bases left unmatched: 10. The CDR3 has 17 amino acids. The CDR3 protein is CASSDSLPTTGGNEQFF. The CDR3 DNA is TGTGCCAGCAGTGACTCGCTGCCCACAACAGGGGGCAATGAGCAGTTCTTC.

The chain uses TRBV4-1 and TRBJ2-1; 9 nucleotides line up with TRBD2. Germline V gives CDR1 MGHRA, CDR2 YSYEKL. The CDR3 spans 19 residues. Trimming cost V 4 bases and J 2 bases; bases outside gene matches: 15. CDR3 region: CASSRLPWASGVAYNEQFF. CDR3 coding DNA: TGCGCCAGCAGCCGTCTCCCGTGGGCTAGCGGGGTTGCCTACAATGAGCAGTTCTTC.

The chain uses TRBV10-3 and TRBJ1-5; 7 nucleotides line up with TRBD1. The ends lost 6 bases at V and 5 bases at J; junction bases unmatched: 4. This CDR3 comprises 13 residues. Germline V lookup: CDR1 ENHRY, CDR2 SYGVKD. The CDR3 nucleotides read TGTGCCATCAGAAGACAGGGTGATCAGCCCCAGCATTTT. Its translation: CAIRRQGDQPQHF.

CDR3: CASSRPGTVNTEAFF. CDR3 in DNA: TGTGCCAGCAGCAGGCCCGGGACAGTCAACACTGAAGCTTTCTTT. This rearrangement joins TRBV5-4 to TRBJ1-1, with TRBD1 matching over 7 bases. From germline, CDR1 is SGHNT and CDR2 YYREEE (reference sequence). J gave up 2 bases and V 4 bases, and 8 bases lay outside the gene matches. The CDR3 contains 15 residues.

The genes are TRBV5-4 and TRBJ2-2, with 7 bases aligning to TRBD2. The V segment lost 3 bases and the J segment 7 bases; nucleotides outside the gene matches: 9. CDR3 length: 15 residues. Per the germline V gene, CDR1 is SGHNT and CDR2 is YYREEE (reference sequence). The CDR3, as DNA: TGTGCCAGCAGCTCAGCGGGATCCGCGGTCGGGGAGCTGTTTTTT. Translation gives CASSSAGSAVGELFF.

The V gene is TRBV10-3, the J gene TRBJ2-4; 7 nucleotides line up with TRBD1. The CDR3 is 16 residues long. The germline gives CDR1 ENHRY, CDR2 SYGVKD. The V and J ends lost 3 bases and 3 bases, in that order; junction bases with no gene match: 8. The chain's CDR3 is CAISDSSGQIKNIQYF. DNA for the CDR3: TGTGCCATCAGTGACTCTTCGGGACAGATCAAAAACATTCAGTACTTC.